Each of the 5 T cell receptor beta chains below was sequenced from the same sample in a study of shared T cell receptors in the human thymus. Here immunoSEQ multiplex PCR was the method, and the copy in TCRdb shows in-frame clones only, minus some. Here the sample spans under 850,000 clones, around 87% being singletons. The sample was also linked to a second study, of human thymus T cells.

Input material: thymocytes. The receptors stem from a boy in the first two years of life with a congenital heart defect.

The rearrangement uses TRBV28 and TRBJ1-2; tentative D call: TRBD1 (5 bases). CDR3 length equals 17 residues. CDR1 is MDHEN, CDR2 SYDVKM, per germline. V was cut by 10 bases and J by 3 bases, with 27 bases left in between. The CDR3 region has the DNA TGTGCCATCTCAGGTTCGATTCGGAAGGGGCGCGACTATGGCTACACCTTC. This translates into CAISGSIRKGRDYGYTF.

The chain uses TRBV29-1 and TRBJ2-1; the D is unclear. V dropped 2 bases and J dropped 3 bases, with 17 bases sitting between them. Germline V gene lookup returns CDR1 SQVTM and CDR2 ANQGSEA. The CDR3 has 16 residues. DNA of the CDR3: TGCAGCGTTGAACCGATGATCGAGACTCGCTACAATGAGCAGTTCTTC. It specifies CSVEPMIETRYNEQFF.

The V and J genes are TRBV28 and TRBJ2-3, with 8 bases aligning to TRBD2. After removal of 6 bases from V and 0 bases from J, the junction contained 11 bases not matched to a gene. Germline-derived CDR1 and CDR2 are MDHEN and SYDVKM. The length of the CDR3 is 17 residues. CDR3 loop: CASSPPRGGRSTDTQYF. The CDR3 DNA follows: TGTGCCAGCAGCCCCCCTAGGGGCGGGAGGAGCACAGATACGCAGTATTTT.

The gene calls are TRBV4-3 and TRBJ2-7; 8 bases match TRBD2. There are 17 residues in the CDR3. J lost 7 bases, V lost 3 bases, and 17 bases had no gene match. Germline assignment: CDR1 LGHNA and CDR2 YSLEER. The CDR3 DNA reads as TGCGCCAGCAGCCAGGGAACCGGGCGGGAGGTCCGGGGGGAGCAGTACTTC. Translated, it gives CASSQGTGREVRGEQYF.

This chain links TRBV5-1 with TRBJ2-1, with 8 bases matching TRBD2. V gave up 0 bases and J gave up 0 bases; unmatched junction bases: 5. This CDR3 has 17 amino acids. Germline CDR1 SGHRS, CDR2 YFSETQ. CDR3 coding DNA: TGCGCCAGCAGCTTGGCCCGGGGGGGCCGCTCCTACAATGAGCAGTTCTTC. Its protein is CASSLARGGRSYNEQFF.